This T cell receptor (beta chain) was sequenced during a study of blood T cells in healthy people across ages. Study-wide results and limits: Age advanced and TCR beta diversity per million T cells fell, roughly linearly.

Alongside a J-beta primer mix, a sample-barcoded 5' primer served in a second PCR lasting 7 to 11 cycles. TCRdb ran MiXCR on the 5' RACE reads and lists one entry per CDR3 protein. The data contain approximately 830,000 distinct CDR3 sequences, about 62% of them singletons. Trimming removed 5 bases at V and 9 bases at J, with 20 bases between. The germline gives CDR1 DFQATT, CDR2 SNEGSKA (reference sequence). This CDR3 contains 13 residues. The total RNA that was extracted per sample amounted to at least 6 micrograms. A remark on this clonotype: Antigen unknown.

V and J are TRBV20-1 and TRBJ2-7; D gene uncertain. The clonotype originates from a man aged 30 to 45 in good health. Sequencing was done on a sample of blood. Here the CDR3 DNA reads TGCAGTGCTTCCGGTCGCGAAGTGAGGTCGCAGTACTTC. Amino acid sequence: CSASGREVRSQYF.